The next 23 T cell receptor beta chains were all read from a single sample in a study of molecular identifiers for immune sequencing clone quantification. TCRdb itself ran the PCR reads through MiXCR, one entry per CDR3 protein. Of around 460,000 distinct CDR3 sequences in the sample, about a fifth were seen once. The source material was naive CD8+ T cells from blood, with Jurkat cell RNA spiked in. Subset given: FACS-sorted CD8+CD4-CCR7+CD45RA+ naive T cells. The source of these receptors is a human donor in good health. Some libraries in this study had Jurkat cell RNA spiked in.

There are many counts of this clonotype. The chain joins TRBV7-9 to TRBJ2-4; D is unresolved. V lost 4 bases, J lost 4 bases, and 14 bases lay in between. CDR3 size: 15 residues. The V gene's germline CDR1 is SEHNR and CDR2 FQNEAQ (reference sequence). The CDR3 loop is CASSSSLGVKNIQYF. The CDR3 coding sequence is TGTGCCAGCAGCTCATCTCTAGGAGTTAAAAACATTCAGTACTTC.

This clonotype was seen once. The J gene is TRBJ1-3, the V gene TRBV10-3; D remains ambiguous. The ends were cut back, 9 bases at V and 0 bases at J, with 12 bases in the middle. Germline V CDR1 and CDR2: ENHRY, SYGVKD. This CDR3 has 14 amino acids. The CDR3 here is CAMAEPSSGNTIYF. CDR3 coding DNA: TGTGCCATGGCGGAGCCCTCCTCTGGAAACACCATATATTTT.

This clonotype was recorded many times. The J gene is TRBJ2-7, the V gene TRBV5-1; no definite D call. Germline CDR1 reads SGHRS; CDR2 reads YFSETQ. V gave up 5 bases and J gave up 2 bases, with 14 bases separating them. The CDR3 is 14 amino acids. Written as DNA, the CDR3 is TGCGCCAGCAGTTCCGATCAGGTAACCTACGAGCAGTACTTC. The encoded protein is CASSSDQVTYEQYF.

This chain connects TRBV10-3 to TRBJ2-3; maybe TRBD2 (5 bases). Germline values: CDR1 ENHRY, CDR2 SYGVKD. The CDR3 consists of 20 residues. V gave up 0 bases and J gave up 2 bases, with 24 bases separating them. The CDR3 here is CAISESQNPTGPGDTDTQYF. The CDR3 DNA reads TGTGCCATCAGTGAGTCCCAAAACCCCACCGGGCCCGGGGACACAGATACGCAGTATTTT.

The CDR3 nucleotides are TGTGCCAGCAGTGTTAGGGACTTCTACGAGCAGTTCTTC. Translation gives CASSVRDFYEQFF. The V call is TRBV2, the J call TRBJ2-7, with D possibly being TRBD2 (6 bases). The J call is in doubt because the DNA end fits TRBJ2-1 better. The V gene's germline CDR1 is SNHLY and CDR2 FYNNEI. The CDR3 has 13 amino acids.

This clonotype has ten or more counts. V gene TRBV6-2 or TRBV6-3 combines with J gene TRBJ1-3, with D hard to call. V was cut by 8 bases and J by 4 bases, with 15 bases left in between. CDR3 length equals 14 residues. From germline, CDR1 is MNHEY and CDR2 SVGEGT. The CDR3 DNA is TGTGCCAGCGGAAGAGGAGGAGCGGGAAACACCATATATTTT. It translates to CASGRGGAGNTIYF.

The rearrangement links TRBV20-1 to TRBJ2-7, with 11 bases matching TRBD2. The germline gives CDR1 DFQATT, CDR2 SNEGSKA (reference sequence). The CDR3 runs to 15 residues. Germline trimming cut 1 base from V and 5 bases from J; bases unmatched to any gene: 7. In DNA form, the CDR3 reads TGCAGTGCTAGAGGACCACTAGCGGGAGTCCACGAGCAGTACTTC. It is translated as CSARGPLAGVHEQYF.

The CDR3 region has the DNA TGTGCCAGCAGCTCCTCCCCGGGCCCTACAGTCTTCTACAATGAGCAGTTCTTC. Encoded protein: CASSSSPGPTVFYNEQFF. The gene calls are TRBV3-1 and TRBJ2-1, with D uncertain. V dropped 5 bases and J dropped 3 bases, with 23 bases sitting between them. The germline V gene has CDR1 LGHDT and CDR2 YNNKEL (reference sequence). The CDR3 consists of 18 residues.

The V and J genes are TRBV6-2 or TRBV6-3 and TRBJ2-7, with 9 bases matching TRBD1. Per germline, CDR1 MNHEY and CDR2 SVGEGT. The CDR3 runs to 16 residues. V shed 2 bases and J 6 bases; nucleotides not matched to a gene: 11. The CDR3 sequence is CASSYDRDRVGREQYF. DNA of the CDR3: TGTGCCAGCAGTTACGACCGGGACAGGGTCGGTCGCGAGCAGTACTTC.

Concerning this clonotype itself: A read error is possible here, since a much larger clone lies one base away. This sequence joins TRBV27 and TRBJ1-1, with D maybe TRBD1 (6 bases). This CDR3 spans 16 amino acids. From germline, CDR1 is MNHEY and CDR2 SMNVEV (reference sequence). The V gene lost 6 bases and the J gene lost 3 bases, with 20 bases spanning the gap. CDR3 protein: CASSSTGATMDTEAFF. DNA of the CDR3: TGTGCCAGCAGCTCGACAGGTGCCACGATGGACACTGAAGCTTTCTTT.

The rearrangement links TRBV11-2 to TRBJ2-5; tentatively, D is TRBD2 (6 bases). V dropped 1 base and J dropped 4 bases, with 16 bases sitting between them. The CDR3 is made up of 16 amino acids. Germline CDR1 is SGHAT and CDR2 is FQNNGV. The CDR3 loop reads CASSLGGSGSGETQYF. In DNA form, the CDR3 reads TGTGCCAGCAGCTTAGGGGGTAGCGGTTCAGGAGAGACCCAGTACTTC.

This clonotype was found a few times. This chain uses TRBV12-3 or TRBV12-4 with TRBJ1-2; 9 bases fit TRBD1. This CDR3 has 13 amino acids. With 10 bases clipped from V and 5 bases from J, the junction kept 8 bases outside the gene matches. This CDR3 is CATLTGGRYGYTF. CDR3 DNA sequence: TGTGCCACCCTTACAGGGGGCCGGTATGGCTACACCTTC.

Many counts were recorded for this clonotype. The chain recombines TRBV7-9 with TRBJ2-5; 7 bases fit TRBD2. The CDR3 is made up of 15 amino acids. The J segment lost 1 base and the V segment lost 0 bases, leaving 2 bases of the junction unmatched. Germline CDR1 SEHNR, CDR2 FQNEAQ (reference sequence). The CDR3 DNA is TGTGCCAGCAGCTTAGCGGAGCGGGGCCAAGAGACCCAGTACTTC. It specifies CASSLAERGQETQYF. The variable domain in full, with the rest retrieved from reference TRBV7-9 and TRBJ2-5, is DTGVSQNPRHKITKRGQNVTFRCDPISEHNRLYWYRQTLGQGPEFLTYFQNEAQLEKSRLLSDRFSAERPKGSFSTLEIQRTEQGDSAMYLCASSLAERGQETQYFGPGTRLLVL.

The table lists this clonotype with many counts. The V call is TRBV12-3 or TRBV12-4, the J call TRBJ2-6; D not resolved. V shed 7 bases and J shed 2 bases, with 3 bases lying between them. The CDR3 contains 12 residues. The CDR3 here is CASTAGANVLTF. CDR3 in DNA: TGTGCCAGCACTGCTGGGGCCAACGTCCTGACTTTC.

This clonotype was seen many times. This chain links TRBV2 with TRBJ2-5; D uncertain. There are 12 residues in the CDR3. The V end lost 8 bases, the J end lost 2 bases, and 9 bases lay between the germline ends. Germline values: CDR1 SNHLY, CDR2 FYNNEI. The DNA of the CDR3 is TGTGCCAGCTCTGACTGGCAAGAGACCCAGTACTTC. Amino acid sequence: CASSDWQETQYF.

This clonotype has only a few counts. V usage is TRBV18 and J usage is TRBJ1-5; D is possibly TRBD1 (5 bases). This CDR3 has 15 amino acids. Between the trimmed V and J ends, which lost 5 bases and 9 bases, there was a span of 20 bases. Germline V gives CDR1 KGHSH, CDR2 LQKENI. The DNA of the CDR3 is TGTGCCAGCTCAGGACCGGGACCTATCGTGTGGCCCCAGCATTTT. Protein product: CASSGPGPIVWPQHF.

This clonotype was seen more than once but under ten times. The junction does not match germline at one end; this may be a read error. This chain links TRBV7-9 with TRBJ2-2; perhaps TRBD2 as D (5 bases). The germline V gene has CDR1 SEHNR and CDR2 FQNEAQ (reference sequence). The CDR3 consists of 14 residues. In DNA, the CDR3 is TGTGCCAGCAGCTCTTCCCAGACCACCGGGGAGCAGTTTTTT. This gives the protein CASSSSQTTGEQFF. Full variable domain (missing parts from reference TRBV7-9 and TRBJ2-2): DTGVSQNPRHKITKRGQNVTFRCDPISEHNRLYWYRQTLGQGPEFLTYFQNEAQLEKSRLLSDRFSAERPKGSFSTLEIQRTEQGDSAMYLCASSSSQTTGEQFFGEGSRLTVL.

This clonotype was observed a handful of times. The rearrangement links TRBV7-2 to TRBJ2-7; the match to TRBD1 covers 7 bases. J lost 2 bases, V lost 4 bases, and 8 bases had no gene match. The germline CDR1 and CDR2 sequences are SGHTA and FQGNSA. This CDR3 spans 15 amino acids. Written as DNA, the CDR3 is TGTGCCAGCAGCTACAGGGGTCGTACCCCCTACGAGCAGTACTTC. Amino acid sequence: CASSYRGRTPYEQYF.

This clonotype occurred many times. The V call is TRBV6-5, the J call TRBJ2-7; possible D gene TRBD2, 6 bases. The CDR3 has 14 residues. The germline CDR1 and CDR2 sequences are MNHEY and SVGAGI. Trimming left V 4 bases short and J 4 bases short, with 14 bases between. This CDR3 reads CASSSGLSRYEQYF. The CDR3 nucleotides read TGTGCCAGCAGTTCGGGACTCTCGAGGTACGAGCAGTACTTC.

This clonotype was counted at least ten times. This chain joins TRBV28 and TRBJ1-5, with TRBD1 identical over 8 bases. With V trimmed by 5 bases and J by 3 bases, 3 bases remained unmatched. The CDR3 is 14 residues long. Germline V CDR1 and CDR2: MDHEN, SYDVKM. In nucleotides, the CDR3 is TGTGCCAGCAGTCGGACAGGGACCAATCAGCCCCAGCATTTT. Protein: CASSRTGTNQPQHF.

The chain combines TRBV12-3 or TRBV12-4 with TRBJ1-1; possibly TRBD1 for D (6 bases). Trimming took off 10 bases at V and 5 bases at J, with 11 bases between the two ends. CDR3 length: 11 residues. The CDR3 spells CAIVQGTEAFF. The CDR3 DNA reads TGTGCCATTGTCCAGGGGACTGAAGCTTTCTTT.

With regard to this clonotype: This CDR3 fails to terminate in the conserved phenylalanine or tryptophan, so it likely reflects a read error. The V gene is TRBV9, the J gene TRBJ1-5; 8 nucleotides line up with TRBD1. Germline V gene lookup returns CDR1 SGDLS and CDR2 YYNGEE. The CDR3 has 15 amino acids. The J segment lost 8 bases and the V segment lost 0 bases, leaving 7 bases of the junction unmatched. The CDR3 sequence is CASSVDGSGGKPQHS. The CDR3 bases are TGTGCCAGCAGCGTAGATGGGTCAGGGGGCAAGCCCCAGCATTCT.

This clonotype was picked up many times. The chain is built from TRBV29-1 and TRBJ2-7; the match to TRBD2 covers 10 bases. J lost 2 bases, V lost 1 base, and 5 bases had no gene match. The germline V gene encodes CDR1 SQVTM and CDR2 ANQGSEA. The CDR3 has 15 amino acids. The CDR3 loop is CSVEGTSGIPYEQYF. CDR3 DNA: TGCAGCGTTGAAGGGACTAGCGGTATCCCCTACGAGCAGTACTTC.